This TCR beta chain is from a study of neoadjuvant anti-PD-1 for oral cavity cancer. Germline V gene sequence: CDR1 LNHDA, CDR2 SQIVND (reference sequence). The CDR3 has 11 amino acids. Germline trimming cut 10 bases from V and 9 bases from J; bases unmatched to any gene: 5. This clone was seen a few times. The assay was immunoSEQ multiplex PCR, and TCRdb's table has in-frame clones only and misses some. The sample holds more than 4,500 clones; 55% to 70% are singletons and the top ten take about 7.2%. This specimen was tumor tissue, taken before nivolumab (anti-PD-1) treatment. The gene calls are TRBV19 and TRBJ1-5, with 8 bases fitting TRBD1. The TCR comes from a person aged 40 to 85 with oral cavity squamous cell carcinoma. DNA for the CDR3: TGTGCCACCGATACAGGGGGGCCCCAGCATTTT. It yields the protein CATDTGGPQHF.